These 8 T cell receptor beta chains originate from one sample sequenced in a study of T cell repertoires in aging, cancer and after chemotherapy. A mixed TRB-A/B primer pool amplified rearranged TRB by multiplex touch-down PCR. TCRdb reanalysed the multiplex PCR reads using MiXCR and keeps one entry per CDR3 protein. The table lists about 5,000 distinct CDR3 sequences, around 21% of them singletons, with roughly 3.9% in the top ten. TCR beta rearrangements were amplified from peripheral blood genomic DNA. Material: blood. These receptors all come from a human donor in good health. The donor label of this sample is uncertain.

This chain joins TRBV4-3 and TRBJ1-1; TRBD1 might be the D (6 bases). This CDR3 spans 13 amino acids. V was shortened by 4 bases and J by 3 bases, with 9 bases between the two germline ends. The germline CDR1 and CDR2 sequences are LGHNA and YSLEER. The CDR3 loop is CASSPGQYTEAFF. As DNA, the CDR3 is TGCGCCAGCAGCCCTGGACAGTACACTGAAGCTTTCTTT.

A word on this clonotype: A much larger clone lies one base from this, so it may be a read error. This rearrangement joins TRBV6-2 or TRBV6-3 to TRBJ2-1; 12 bases match TRBD2. With V trimmed by 5 bases and J by 11 bases, 10 bases remained unmatched. The CDR3 is made up of 15 amino acids. Germline values: CDR1 MNHEY, CDR2 SVGEGT. CDR3 DNA: TGTGCCAGCAGTGTCGGACTAGCGGGATGCCCGAAGCAGTTCTTC. Encoded protein: CASSVGLAGCPKQFF.

This clonotype was observed a single time. This chain joins TRBV29-1 and TRBJ2-3, with 11 bases lining up with TRBD2. The V gene's germline CDR1 is SQVTM and CDR2 ANQGSEA. Losses at the gene ends were 7 bases for V and 3 bases for J; bases not matched to a gene: 12. The CDR3 extends over 16 amino acids. The CDR3 DNA is TGCAGCGCCCCCTGGGGGACTAGCGGAGTAACAGATACGCAGTATTTT. Protein: CSAPWGTSGVTDTQYF.

In its sample, this clonotype ranks as medium-sized (0.01 to 0.1%). The chain recombines TRBV6-6 with TRBJ2-7, with a weak D call TRBD1 (5 bases). The CDR3 has 12 residues. Between the trimmed V and J ends, which lost 2 bases and 5 bases, there was a span of 7 bases. Germline V lookup: CDR1 MNHNY, CDR2 SVGAGI (reference sequence). CDR3 nucleotide sequence: TGTGCCAGCAGTTACAGGGGCGACGAGCAGTACTTC. This encodes CASSYRGDEQYF.

The rearrangement links TRBV10-2 to TRBJ1-6; weak D call: TRBD1 (5 bases). Trimming took 3 bases from V and 9 from J, leaving 12 bases between them. The CDR3 sequence is 14 residues long. Per the germline V gene, CDR1 is WSHSY and CDR2 is SAAADI. The CDR3 coding sequence is TGCGCCAGCAGTGACAGGGAGGGAGGTTCACCCCTCCACTTT. Residues: CASSDREGGSPLHF.

The chain carries TRBV20-1 and TRBJ2-5; D possibly corresponds to TRBD2 (7 bases). The CDR3 is 15 residues long. CDR1 and CDR2 (germline): DFQATT, SNEGSKA (reference sequence). The V and J ends lost 5 bases and 7 bases respectively, with 23 bases between them. The CDR3 is CSALRAGGRGGTQYF. The CDR3 region has the DNA TGCAGTGCTCTCCGGGCCGGGGGGCGAGGAGGGACCCAGTACTTC.

The chain combines TRBV12-5 with TRBJ2-2; D is perhaps TRBD2 (7 bases). V was pared by 5 bases and J by 4 bases, with 14 bases between. In germline, CDR1 is LGHNT, CDR2 FRNRAP. CDR3 size: 15 residues. The CDR3: CASGPRGASTGELFF. The DNA for the CDR3 is TGTGCTAGTGGTCCACGGGGGGCTAGCACCGGGGAGCTGTTTTTT. The variable domain in full, with the rest retrieved from reference TRBV12-5 and TRBJ2-2, is DARVTQTPRHKVTEMGQEVTMRCQPILGHNTVFWYRQTMMQGLELLAYFRNRAPLDDSGMPKDRFSAEMPDATLATLKIQPSEPRDSAVYFCASGPRGASTGELFFGEGSRLTVL.

This clonotype was detected a few times. This sequence joins TRBV6-2 or TRBV6-3 and TRBJ2-7; 11 positions agree with TRBD1. CDR1 is MNHEY and CDR2 is SVGEGT in the germline V gene. Germline trimming cut 2 bases from V and 4 bases from J; bases unmatched to any gene: 4. This CDR3 is 15 amino acids long. The CDR3 nucleotides are TGTGCCAGCAGTTACGAAGGGACAGGGGGTTACGAGCAGTACTTC. This translates into CASSYEGTGGYEQYF.